The clone carrying this T cell receptor beta chain was observed a handful of times. As yet, its antigen is unknown. This specimen comes from a study of early T cells in non-severe SARS-CoV-2 infection. Looking at the study overall: Unsorted whole blood bulk RNA was sequenced, with unpaired chains.

Study-level findings and limits: Matching against VDJdb likely underestimated virus-specific expansions, favoring anti-spike CD8.

As part of library construction, unique molecular identifiers were attached to individual cDNA molecules. TCRdb fed the 5' RACE reads into MiXCR, producing one record per CDR3 protein. The sample has 70,000 to 85,000 distinct CDR3 sequences, approximately 5% seen once; the top ten hold less than 9.5%. Per the germline V gene, CDR1 is SGHAT and CDR2 is FQNNGV. The CDR3 has 16 amino acids. The V and J ends lost 6 bases and 7 bases respectively, with 25 bases between them. Sequenced here: whole blood, sampled at baseline. The chain joins TRBV11-2 to TRBJ2-7; possibly TRBD1 for D (6 bases). This clonotype was obtained from an adult who was a healthcare worker with PCR-confirmed SARS-CoV-2 infection or an uninfected control (not recorded which). The CDR3 nucleotides read TGTGCCAGCAGACAACCCTTTCACAGGGACCCCAGGGAGCAGTACTTC. It encodes CASRQPFHRDPREQYF.